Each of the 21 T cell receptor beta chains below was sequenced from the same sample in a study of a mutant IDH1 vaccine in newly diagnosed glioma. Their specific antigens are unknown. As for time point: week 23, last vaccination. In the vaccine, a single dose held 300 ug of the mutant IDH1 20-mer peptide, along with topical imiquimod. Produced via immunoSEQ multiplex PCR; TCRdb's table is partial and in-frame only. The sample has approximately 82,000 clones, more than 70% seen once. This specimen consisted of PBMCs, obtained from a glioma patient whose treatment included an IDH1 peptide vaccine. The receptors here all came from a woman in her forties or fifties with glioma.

This chain's CDR3 is CASSLRVVSDTQYF. DNA of the CDR3: TGTGCCAGCAGCTTAAGGGTAGTTTCAGATACGCAGTATTTT. This chain connects TRBV11-2 to TRBJ2-3; D not resolved. V was clipped by 2 bases and J by 4 bases, with 10 bases between them. Germline V gene data show CDR1 as SGHAT and CDR2 as FQNNGV. This CDR3 spans 14 amino acids.

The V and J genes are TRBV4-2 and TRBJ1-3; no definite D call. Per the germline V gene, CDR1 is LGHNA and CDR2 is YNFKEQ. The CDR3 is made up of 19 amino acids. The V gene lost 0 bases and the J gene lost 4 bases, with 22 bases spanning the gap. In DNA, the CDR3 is TGTGCCAGCAGCCAAGATGGGCCATTAACGGCGGGGATAGGAAACACCATATATTTT. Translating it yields CASSQDGPLTAGIGNTIYF.

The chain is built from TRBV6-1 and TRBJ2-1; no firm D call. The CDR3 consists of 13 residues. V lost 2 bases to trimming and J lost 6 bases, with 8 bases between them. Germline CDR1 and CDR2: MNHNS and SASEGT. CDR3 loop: CASSEYHSNEQFF. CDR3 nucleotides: TGTGCCAGCAGTGAATACCATAGCAATGAGCAGTTCTTC.

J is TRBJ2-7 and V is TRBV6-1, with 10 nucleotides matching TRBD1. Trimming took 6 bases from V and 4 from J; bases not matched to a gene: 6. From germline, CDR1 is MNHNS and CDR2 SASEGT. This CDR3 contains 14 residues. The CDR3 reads CASRGGTGEYEQYF. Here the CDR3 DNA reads TGTGCCAGCAGGGGAGGGACAGGGGAATACGAGCAGTACTTC.

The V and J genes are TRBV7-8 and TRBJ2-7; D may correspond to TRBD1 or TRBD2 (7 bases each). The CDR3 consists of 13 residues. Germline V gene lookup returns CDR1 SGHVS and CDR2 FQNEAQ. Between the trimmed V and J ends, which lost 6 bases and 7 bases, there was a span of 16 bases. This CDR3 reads CASRGGTAWEQYF. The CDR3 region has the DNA TGTGCCAGCAGGGGGGGGACAGCCTGGGAGCAGTACTTC.

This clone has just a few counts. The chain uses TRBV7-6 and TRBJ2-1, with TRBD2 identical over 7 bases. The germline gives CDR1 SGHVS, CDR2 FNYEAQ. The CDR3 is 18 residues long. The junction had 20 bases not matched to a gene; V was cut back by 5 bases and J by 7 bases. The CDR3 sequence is CASSRLWVGEGQANEQFF. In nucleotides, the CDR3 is TGTGCCAGCAGCCGTTTGTGGGTCGGGGAGGGTCAGGCGAATGAGCAGTTCTTC.

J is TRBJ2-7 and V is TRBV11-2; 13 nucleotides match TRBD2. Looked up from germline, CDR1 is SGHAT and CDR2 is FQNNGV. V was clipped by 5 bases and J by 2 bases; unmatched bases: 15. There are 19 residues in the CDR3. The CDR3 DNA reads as TGTGCCAGCAGCCCCGGGCGGACTAGCGGGAGACAGATGCCCTACGAGCAGTACTTC. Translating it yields CASSPGRTSGRQMPYEQYF.

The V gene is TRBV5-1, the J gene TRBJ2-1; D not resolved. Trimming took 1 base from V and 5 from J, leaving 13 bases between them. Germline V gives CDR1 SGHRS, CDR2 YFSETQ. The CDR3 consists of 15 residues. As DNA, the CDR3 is TGCGCCAGCAGCTTGATGGCGGCTGCCAACAATGAGCAGTTCTTC. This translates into CASSLMAAANNEQFF. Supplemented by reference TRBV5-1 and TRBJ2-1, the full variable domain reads KAGVTQTPRYLIKTRGQQVTLSCSPISGHRSVSWYQQTPGQGLQFLFEYFSETQRNKGNFPGRFSGRQFSNSRSEMNVSTLELGDSALYLCASSLMAAANNEQFFGPGTRLTVL.

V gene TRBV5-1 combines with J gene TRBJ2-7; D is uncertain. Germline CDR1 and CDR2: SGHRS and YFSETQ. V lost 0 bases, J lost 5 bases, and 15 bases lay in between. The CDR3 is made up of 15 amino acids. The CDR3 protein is CASSLEGLGLDEQYF. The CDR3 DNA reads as TGCGCCAGCAGCTTGGAAGGGCTGGGTTTAGACGAGCAGTACTTC.

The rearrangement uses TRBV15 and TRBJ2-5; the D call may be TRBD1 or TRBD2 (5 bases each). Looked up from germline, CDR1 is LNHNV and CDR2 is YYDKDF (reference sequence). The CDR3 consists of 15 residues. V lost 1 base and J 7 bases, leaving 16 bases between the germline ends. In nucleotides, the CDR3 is TGTGCCACCAGCAGAGCCACAGACAGTCGGGGGACCCAGTACTTC. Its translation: CATSRATDSRGTQYF.

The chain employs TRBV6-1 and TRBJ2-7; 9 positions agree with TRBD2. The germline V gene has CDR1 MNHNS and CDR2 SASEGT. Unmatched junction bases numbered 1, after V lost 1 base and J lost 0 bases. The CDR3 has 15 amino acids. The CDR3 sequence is CASSEGLADSYEQYF. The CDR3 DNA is TGTGCCAGCAGTGAAGGACTAGCGGACTCCTACGAGCAGTACTTC.

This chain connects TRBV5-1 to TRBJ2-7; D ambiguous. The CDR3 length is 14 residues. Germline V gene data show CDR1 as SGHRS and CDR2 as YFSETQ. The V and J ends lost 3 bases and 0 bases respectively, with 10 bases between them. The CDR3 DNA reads TGCGCCAGCAGCTCGGGCGGAAGCTCCTACGAGCAGTACTTC. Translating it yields CASSSGGSSYEQYF.

The CDR3 region is CASSQGLAGTDTQYF. The CDR3 DNA sequence: TGCGCCAGCAGCCAGGGACTAGCGGGCACAGATACGCAGTATTTT. The rearrangement joins TRBV5-1 to TRBJ2-3, with 11 bases matching TRBD2. The V segment lost 4 bases and the J segment 1 base; nucleotides outside the gene matches: 2. The CDR3 has 15 residues. The V gene's germline CDR1 is SGHRS and CDR2 YFSETQ.

The CDR3 is CASSLRSGRAREQYF. The DNA of the CDR3 is TGTGCCAGCAGCTTAAGGAGCGGGAGGGCCCGAGAGCAGTACTTC. The chain employs TRBV11-2 and TRBJ2-7; 10 positions agree with TRBD2. The V gene's germline CDR1 is SGHAT and CDR2 FQNNGV. V was clipped by 2 bases and J by 7 bases; unmatched bases: 8. The CDR3 runs 15 residues.

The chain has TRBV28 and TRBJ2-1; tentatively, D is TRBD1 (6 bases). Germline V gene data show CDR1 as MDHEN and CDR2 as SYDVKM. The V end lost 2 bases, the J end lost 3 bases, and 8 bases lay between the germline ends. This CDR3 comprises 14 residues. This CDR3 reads CASSLVGGYNEQFF. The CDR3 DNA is TGTGCCAGCAGTTTAGTAGGGGGCTACAATGAGCAGTTCTTC.

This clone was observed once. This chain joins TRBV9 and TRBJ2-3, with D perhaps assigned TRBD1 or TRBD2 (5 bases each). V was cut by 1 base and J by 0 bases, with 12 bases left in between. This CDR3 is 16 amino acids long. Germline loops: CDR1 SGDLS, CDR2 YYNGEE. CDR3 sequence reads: CASSVRGAGSTDTQYF. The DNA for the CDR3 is TGTGCCAGCAGCGTACGGGGCGCCGGAAGCACAGATACGCAGTATTTT.

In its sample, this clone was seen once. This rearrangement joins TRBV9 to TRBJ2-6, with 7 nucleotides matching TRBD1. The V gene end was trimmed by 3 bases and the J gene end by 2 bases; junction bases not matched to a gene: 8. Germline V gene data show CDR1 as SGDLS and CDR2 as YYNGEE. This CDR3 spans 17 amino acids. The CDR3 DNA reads TGTGCCAGCAGCGGCCTTACGACAGGGACTGGGGCCAACGTCCTGACTTTC. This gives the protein CASSGLTTGTGANVLTF.

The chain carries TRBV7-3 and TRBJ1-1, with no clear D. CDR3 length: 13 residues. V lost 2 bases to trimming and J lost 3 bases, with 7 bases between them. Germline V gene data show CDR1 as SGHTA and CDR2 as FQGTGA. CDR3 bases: TGTGCCAGCAGCTTAGAAAGGGACACTGAAGCTTTCTTT. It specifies CASSLERDTEAFF. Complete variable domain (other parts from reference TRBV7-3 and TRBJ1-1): GAGVSQTPSNKVTEKGKYVELRCDPISGHTALYWYRQSLGQGPEFLIYFQGTGAADDSGLPNDRFFAVRPEGSVSTLKIQRTERGDSAVYLCASSLERDTEAFFGQGTRLTVV.

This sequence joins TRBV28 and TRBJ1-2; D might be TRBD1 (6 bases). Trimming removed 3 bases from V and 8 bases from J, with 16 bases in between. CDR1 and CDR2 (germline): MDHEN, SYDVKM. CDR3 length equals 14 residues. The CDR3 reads CASSFRSGARGYTF. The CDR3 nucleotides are TGTGCCAGCAGTTTCCGATCAGGGGCTAGGGGCTACACCTTC.

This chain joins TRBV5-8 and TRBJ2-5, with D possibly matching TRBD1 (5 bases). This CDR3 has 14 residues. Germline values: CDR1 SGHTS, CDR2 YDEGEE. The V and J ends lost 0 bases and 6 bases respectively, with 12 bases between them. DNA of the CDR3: TGTGCCAGCAGCTTGGTGGGCAGGGCCAAGACCCAGTACTTC. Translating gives CASSLVGRAKTQYF.

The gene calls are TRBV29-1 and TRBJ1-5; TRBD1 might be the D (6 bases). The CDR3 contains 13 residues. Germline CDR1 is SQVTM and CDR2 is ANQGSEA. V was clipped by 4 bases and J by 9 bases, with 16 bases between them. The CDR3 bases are TGCAGCGTTGCCGGGGGCCCTTCGGGGCCCCAGCATTTT. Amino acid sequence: CSVAGGPSGPQHF.